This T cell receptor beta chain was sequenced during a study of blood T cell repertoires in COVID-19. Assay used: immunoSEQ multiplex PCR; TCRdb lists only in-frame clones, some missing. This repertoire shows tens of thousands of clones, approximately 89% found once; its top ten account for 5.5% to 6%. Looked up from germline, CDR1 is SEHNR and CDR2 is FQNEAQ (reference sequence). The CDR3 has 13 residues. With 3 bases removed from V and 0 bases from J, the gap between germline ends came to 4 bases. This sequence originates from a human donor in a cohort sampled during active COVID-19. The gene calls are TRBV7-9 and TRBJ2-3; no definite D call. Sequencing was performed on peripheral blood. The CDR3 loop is CASSLASTDTQYF. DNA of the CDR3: TGTGCCAGCAGCTTGGCCAGCACAGATACGCAGTATTTT. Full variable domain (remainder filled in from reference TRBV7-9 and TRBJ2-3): DTGVSQNPRHKITKRGQNVTFRCDPISEHNRLYWYRQTLGQGPEFLTYFQNEAQLEKSRLLSDRFSAERPKGSFSTLEIQRTEQGDSAMYLCASSLASTDTQYFGPGTRLTVL.